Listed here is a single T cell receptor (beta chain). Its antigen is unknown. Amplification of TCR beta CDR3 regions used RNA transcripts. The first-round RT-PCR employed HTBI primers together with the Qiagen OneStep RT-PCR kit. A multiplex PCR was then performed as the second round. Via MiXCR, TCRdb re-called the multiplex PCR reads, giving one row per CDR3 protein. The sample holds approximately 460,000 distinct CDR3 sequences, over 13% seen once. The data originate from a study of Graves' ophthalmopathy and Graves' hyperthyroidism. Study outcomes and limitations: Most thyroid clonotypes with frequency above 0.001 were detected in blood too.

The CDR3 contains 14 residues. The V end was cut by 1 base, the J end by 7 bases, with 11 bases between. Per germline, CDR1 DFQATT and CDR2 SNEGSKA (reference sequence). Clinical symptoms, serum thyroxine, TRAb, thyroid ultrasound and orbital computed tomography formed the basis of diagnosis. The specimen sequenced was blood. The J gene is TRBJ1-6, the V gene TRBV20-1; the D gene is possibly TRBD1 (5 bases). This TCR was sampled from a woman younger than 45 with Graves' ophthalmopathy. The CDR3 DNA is TGCAGTGCTAGAGTGGGGGTTAAGAATTCACCCCTCCACTTT. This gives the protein CSARVGVKNSPLHF.